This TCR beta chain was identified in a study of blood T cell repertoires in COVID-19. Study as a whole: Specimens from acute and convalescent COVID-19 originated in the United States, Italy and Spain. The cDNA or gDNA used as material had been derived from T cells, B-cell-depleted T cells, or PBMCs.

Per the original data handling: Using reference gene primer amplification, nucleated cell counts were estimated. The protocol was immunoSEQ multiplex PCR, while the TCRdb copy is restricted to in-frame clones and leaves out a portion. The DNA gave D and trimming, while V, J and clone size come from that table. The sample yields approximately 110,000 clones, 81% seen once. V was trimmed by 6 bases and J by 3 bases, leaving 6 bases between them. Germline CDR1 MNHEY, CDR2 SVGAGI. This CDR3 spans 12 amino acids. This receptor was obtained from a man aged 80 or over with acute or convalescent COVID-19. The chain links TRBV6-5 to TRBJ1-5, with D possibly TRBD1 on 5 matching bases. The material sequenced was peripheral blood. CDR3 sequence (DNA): TGTGCCAGCAGGGGGCCCAATCAGCCCCAGCATTTT. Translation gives CASRGPNQPQHF.